This T cell receptor beta chain was sequenced during a study of blood T cell repertoires in COVID-19. Enrolled through a virtual design, the participants were between about 18 and 100 years of age and came from 24 US areas. Participants' reported clinical history set cohort assignment. Two negative PCRs, clearance, or symptom resolution had been documented for recovered Cohort 3 donors. Germline loops: CDR1 LGHDT, CDR2 YNNKEL (reference sequence). The CDR3 has 15 amino acids. With 4 bases clipped from V and 6 bases from J, the junction kept 11 bases outside the gene matches. Per the original data handling: Nucleated cell counts were estimated from reference gene primer amplification. Sequencing was performed with immunoSEQ multiplex PCR; in TCRdb, only in-frame clones are kept and a portion is missing. The DNA gave D and trimming, while V, J and clone size come from that table. The sample records fewer than 500,000 clones, about nine tenths being singletons.

The V and J genes are TRBV3-1 (or the pseudogene TRBV3-2) and TRBJ1-2; 7 bases line up with TRBD1. This clonotype originated in a woman aged 18-30 years who had recovered from COVID-19. Sequenced: PBMCs or T cells enriched from blood (not recorded which). CDR3 region: CASSRASGGENGYTF. The CDR3, as DNA: TGTGCCAGCAGCCGCGCCTCAGGGGGTGAAAATGGCTACACCTTC.